The T cell receptor beta chain under discussion was sequenced for a study of blood T cell repertoires in COVID-19. Study-wide background: The study drew acute and convalescent COVID-19 samples from the United States, Italy and Spain. The analysed material was cDNA or gDNA that came from T cells, B-cell-depleted T cells, or PBMCs.

The CDR3 extends over 18 amino acids. Per the germline V gene, CDR1 is MDHEN and CDR2 is SYDVKM. J was trimmed by 8 bases and V by 5 bases; bases with no gene match: 20. In the study's own analysis: Amplification of reference gene primers provided the estimated nucleated cell counts. Sequencing used immunoSEQ multiplex PCR; TCRdb keeps in-frame clones, though not all of them. The DNA was the basis for D and trimming; V, J and clone size are from that table. This table holds 70,000 or so clones, 75% to 90% found once. This clone has only a few counts. Sequencing input: peripheral blood. This sequence was found in a woman of 80 years or more with active COVID-19. The rearrangement uses TRBV28 and TRBJ2-3; TRBD2 agrees at 9 bases. The CDR3 DNA reads TGTGCCAGCAGTCCATCTCGGCGGGGCGGGAGGGCCATAGCTACGCAGTATTTT. It specifies CASSPSRRGGRAIATQYF.